One T cell receptor (beta chain) is described in this entry. Its antigen is not yet known. No much larger clone is present one base from it, and per-base qualities are unavailable. The data were obtained in a study of blood T cell repertoires in COVID-19 (dated by TCRdb to 2020 to 2021). For context, the study as a whole: Collaborator samples came from the United States, Italy and Spain and covered acute and convalescent phases of COVID-19. The samples were drawn from two sources: the first 160 participants of the ongoing ImmuneRACE study, and over 1,000 subjects contributed by 6 global collaborators. The material from the prospective study consisted of cDNA or gDNA derived from T cells, B-cell-depleted T cells, or PBMCs. The sample metadata nearly always contained a de-identified subject ID, COVID-19 status, age in years and sex. The repertoires were released in a freely available public database intended as a resource for research on the immune response to SARS-CoV-2. Where HLA class I and class II types were available, the types were taken from metadata supplied by the sample provider, not from assay-based typing. Subjects who had been exposed to COVID-19, were actively infected with it, or had recovered from it provided the deeply sampled blood TCRbeta repertoires that made up the dataset. The research as a whole found: How much clinical and demographic metadata was included differed by source and by participant, and the metadata was provided uncurated.

CDR1 and CDR2, per the germline V gene, are SGHVS and FQNEAQ. The germline ends are 14 bases apart after V is trimmed by 1 base and J by 1 base. Spanning cysteine to phenylalanine, the CDR3 consists of 16 amino acids. Only CDR3 DNA is held: 48 bases, read in frame from base 1. Another Seattle source contributed samples from volunteer blood donors who had recovered from COVID-19. The collaborating institutions used their own protocols to collect whole blood in K2EDTA tubes. For TCRbeta analysis, collaborator samples were shipped as frozen whole blood, as isolated PBMCs, or as DNA extracted from either sample type. The immunoSEQ Assay, a bias-controlled multiplex PCR, was used to amplify TCRbeta CDR3 regions from genomic DNA. On the authors' methods: The number of nucleated cells in each sample was estimated by amplification of reference gene primers within the assay. To quantify the absolute abundance of each unique TCRbeta CDR3 rearrangement, sequence reads were collapsed and filtered. For each sample, productive Simpson clonality was calculated as the square root of Simpson's diversity index across productive rearrangements. In TCRdb, the immuneACCESS table is reduced to in-frame sequences with V and J assigned. These tables do not hold every clone; where another copy was compared, an unresolved V gene accounts for under half, and the others remain unexplained. For V, J and clone size, that table is used; D and trimming come from the DNA. Here the sample has roughly 110,000 clones; roughly 88% occur a single time. The ten largest clones capture less than 8.5% of the sample.

This TCR was sampled from a woman aged 70-85 years who had recovered from COVID-19. Sequenced material: peripheral blood. The chain joins TRBV7-8 to TRBJ2-7, with TRBD1 tentatively as D gene (5 bases match). Here the CDR3 is given as CASSLVRQPISYEQYF. The bases read TGTGCCAGCAGCTTAGTTAGACAGCCTATATCCTACGAGCAGTACTTC.